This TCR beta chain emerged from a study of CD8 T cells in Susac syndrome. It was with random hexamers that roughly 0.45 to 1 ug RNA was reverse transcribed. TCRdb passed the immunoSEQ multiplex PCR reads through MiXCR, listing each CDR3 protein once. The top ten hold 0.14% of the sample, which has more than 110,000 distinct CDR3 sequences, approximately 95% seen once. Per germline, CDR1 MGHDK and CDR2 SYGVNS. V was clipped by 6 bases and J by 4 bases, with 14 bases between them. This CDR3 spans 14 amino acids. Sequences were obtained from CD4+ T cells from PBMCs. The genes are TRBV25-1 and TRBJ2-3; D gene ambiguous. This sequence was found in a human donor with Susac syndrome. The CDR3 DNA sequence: TGTGCCAGCAGCCCCCCGAGCCTCGCAGATACGCAGTATTTT. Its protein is CASSPPSLADTQYF.